The entry below describes one T cell receptor beta chain. Antigen unknown. CDR1 MNHEY and CDR2 SMNVEV come from the germline V gene (reference sequence). J lost 8 bases, V lost 5 bases, and 8 bases had no gene match. The CDR3 sequence is 14 residues long. This sample stems from a study of shared clonotypes between healthy human individuals. The study's findings and limits: Non-shared clonotypes were found to have lower generation probabilities than the clonotypes that were shared by all four of the sorted-subset donors. A limitation of the genetic and exposure-history diversity represented arose from few donors.

CD45RO-negative CD8 cells positively selected for CCR7 made up the naive population, which excluded terminally differentiated effector memory CD45RA+ cells. Nashville, Tennessee was home to all donors, who were Caucasian adults. This table comes from immunoSEQ multiplex PCR, and its TCRdb copy is limited to in-frame clones, with some not included. Of 560,000 or so clones listed, about 96% are singletons. This TCR derives from a woman under 40 in good health. The sample taken for sequencing was naive CD8+ T cells sorted from blood. The chain combines TRBV27 with TRBJ1-2; 10 bases align to TRBD1. The CDR3 here is CASSPGTGVLGYTF. The CDR3 DNA is TGTGCCAGCAGTCCCGGGACAGGGGTTCTCGGCTACACCTTC.